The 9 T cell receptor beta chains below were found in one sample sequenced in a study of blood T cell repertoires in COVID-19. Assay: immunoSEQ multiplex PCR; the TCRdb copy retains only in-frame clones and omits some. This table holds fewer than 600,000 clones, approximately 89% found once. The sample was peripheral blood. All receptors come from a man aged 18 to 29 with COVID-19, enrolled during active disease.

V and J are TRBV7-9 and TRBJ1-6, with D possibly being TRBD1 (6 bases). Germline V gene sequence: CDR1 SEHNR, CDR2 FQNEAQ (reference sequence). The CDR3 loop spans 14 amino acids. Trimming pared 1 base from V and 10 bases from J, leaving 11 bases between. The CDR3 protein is CASSLGTTGSPLHF. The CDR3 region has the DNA TGTGCCAGCAGCTTAGGCACGACAGGCTCACCCCTCCACTTT. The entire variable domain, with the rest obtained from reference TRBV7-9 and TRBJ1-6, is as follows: DTGVSQNPRHKITKRGQNVTFRCDPISEHNRLYWYRQTLGQGPEFLTYFQNEAQLEKSRLLSDRFSAERPKGSFSTLEIQRTEQGDSAMYLCASSLGTTGSPLHFGNGTRLTVT.

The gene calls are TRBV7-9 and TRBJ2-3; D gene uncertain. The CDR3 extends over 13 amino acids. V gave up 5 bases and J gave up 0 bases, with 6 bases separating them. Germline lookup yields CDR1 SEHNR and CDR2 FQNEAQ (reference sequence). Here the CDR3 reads CASSPFSTDTQYF. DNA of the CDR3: TGTGCCAGCAGCCCCTTTAGCACAGATACGCAGTATTTT.

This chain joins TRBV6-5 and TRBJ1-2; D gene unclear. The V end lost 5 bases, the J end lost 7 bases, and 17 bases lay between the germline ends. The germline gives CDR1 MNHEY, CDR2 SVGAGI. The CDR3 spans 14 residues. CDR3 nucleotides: TGTGCCAGCAGTACGGGCGGGCTCGGGCGTGGCTACACCTTC. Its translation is CASSTGGLGRGYTF.

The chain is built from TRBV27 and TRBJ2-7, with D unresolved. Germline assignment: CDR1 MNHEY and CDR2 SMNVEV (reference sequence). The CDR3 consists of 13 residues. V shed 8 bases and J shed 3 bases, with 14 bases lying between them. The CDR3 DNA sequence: TGTGCCAGCCCTGGAGTCCCCTTCTACGAGCAGTACTTC. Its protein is CASPGVPFYEQYF.

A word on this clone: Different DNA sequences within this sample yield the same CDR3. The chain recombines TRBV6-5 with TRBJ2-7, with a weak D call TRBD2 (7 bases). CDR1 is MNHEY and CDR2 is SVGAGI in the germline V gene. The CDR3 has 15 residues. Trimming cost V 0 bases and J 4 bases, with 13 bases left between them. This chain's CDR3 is CASSYSGGPGYEQYF. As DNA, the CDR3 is TGTGCCAGCAGTTACTCCGGGGGGCCGGGATACGAGCAGTACTTC.

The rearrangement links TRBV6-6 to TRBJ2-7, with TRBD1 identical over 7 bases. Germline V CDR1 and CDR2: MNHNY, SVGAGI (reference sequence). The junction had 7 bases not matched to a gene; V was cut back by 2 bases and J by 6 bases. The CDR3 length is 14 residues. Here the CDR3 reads CASSYDTGVGEQYF. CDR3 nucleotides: TGTGCCAGCAGTTACGATACAGGGGTGGGCGAGCAGTACTTC.

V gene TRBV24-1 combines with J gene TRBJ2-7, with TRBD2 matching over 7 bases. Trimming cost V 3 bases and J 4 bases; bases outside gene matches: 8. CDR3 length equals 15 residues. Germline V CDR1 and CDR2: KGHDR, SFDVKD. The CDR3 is CATSDPTSSGYEQYF. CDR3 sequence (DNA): TGTGCCACCAGTGATCCCACGAGTAGCGGGTACGAGCAGTACTTC.

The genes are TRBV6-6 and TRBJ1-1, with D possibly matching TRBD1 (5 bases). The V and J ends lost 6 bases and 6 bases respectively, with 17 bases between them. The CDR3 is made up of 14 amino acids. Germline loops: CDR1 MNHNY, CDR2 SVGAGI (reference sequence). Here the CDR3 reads CASSHRSAGSEAFF. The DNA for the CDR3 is TGTGCCAGCAGCCACAGGTCGGCCGGATCTGAAGCTTTCTTT.

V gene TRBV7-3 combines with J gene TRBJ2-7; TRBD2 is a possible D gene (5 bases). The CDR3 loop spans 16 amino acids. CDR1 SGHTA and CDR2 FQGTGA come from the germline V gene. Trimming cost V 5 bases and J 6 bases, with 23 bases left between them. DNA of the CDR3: TGTGCCAGCAGCCAGAACCCCGGATCTGACGCGGGCGAGCAGTACTTC. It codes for CASSQNPGSDAGEQYF.